This T cell receptor beta chain was captured by sequencing in a study of T cell responses to AZD1222 COVID-19 vaccine. The study, taken as a whole, reports: Repertoires were obtained only post-peak T cell response. Increased Spike-specific TCR breadth and depth were observed after two AZD1222 doses.

The method was immunoSEQ multiplex PCR; TCRdb's version includes in-frame clones alone and lacks a portion of them. Counted here are around 110,000 clones, roughly nine tenths occurring once; the ten biggest clones make up approximately 1.4%. V shed 4 bases, J shed 3 bases, and the junction held 2 bases outside the gene matches. This CDR3 is built from 15 residues. CDR1 and CDR2 from the germline V gene are ENHRY and SYGVKD. Pooling of second doses given at about 4 or about 12 weeks was done. On this clone itself: Its cognate antigen is unknown.

Sequencing used peripheral blood, obtained 28 days after the second AZD1222 dose. V is TRBV10-3 and J is TRBJ2-1, with TRBD1 matching over 11 bases. The receptor's source is an adult who received the AZD1222 COVID-19 vaccine. The DNA of the CDR3 is TGTGCCATCAGTGGGGGACAGGGGGGCTACAATGAGCAGTTCTTC. Translated, it gives CAISGGQGGYNEQFF.